This T cell receptor beta chain comes out of a study of control samples from healthy donors and cancer patients. TCRdb keeps only in-frame clones here, not all; method: immunoSEQ multiplex PCR. The sample lists 60,000 to 65,000 clones, roughly 85% seen once, with roughly 5.1% in the top ten. This CDR3 contains 13 residues. V was shortened by 3 bases and J by 1 base, with 3 bases between the two germline ends. The sample comprised blood. This TCR was sampled from a man aged 40-49 years in good health. This sequence joins TRBV12-3 or TRBV12-4 and TRBJ2-2; the D is unclear. This CDR3 is CASSFGNTGELFF. The CDR3 DNA is TGTGCCAGCAGTTTCGGGAACACCGGGGAGCTGTTTTTT.